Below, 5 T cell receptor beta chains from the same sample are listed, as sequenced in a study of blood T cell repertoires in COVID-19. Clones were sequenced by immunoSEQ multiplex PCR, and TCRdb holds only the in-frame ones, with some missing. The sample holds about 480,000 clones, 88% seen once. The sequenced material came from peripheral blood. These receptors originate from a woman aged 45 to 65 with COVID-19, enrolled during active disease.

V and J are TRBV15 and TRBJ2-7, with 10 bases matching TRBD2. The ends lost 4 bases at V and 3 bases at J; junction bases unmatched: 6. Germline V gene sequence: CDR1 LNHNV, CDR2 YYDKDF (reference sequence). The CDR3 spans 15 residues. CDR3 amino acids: CATSTGLAGVYEQYF. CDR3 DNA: TGTGCCACCAGCACGGGTCTAGCGGGGGTCTACGAGCAGTACTTC.

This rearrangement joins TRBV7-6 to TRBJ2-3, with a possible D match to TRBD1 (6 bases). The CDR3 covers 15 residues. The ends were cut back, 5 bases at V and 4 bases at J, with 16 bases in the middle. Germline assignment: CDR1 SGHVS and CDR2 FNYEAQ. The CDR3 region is CASSPLTGLADTQYF. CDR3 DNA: TGTGCCAGCAGCCCGCTGACAGGTTTGGCAGATACGCAGTATTTT.

The CDR3 nucleotides are TGTGCCAGCAGCTCCCGGGACAGCGAAAAACTGTTTTTT. Translated: CASSSRDSEKLFF. V usage is TRBV7-2 and J usage is TRBJ1-4, with TRBD1 matching over 7 bases. The CDR3 covers 13 residues. The V segment lost 4 bases and the J segment 8 bases; nucleotides outside the gene matches: 4. CDR1 is SGHTA, CDR2 FQGNSA, per germline.

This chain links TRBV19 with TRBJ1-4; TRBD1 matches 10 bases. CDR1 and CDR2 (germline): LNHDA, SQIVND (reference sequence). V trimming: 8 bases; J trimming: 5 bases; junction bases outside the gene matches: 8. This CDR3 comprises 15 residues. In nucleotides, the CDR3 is TGTGCCAGTGGGGACAGGGGCAGGGGGAATGAAAAACTGTTTTTT. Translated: CASGDRGRGNEKLFF. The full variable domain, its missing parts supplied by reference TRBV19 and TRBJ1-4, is DGGITQSPKYLFRKEGQNVTLSCEQNLNHDAMYWYRQDPGQGLRLIYYSQIVNDFQKGDIAEGYSVSREKKESFPLTVTSAQKNPTAFYLCASGDRGRGNEKLFFGSGTQLSVL.

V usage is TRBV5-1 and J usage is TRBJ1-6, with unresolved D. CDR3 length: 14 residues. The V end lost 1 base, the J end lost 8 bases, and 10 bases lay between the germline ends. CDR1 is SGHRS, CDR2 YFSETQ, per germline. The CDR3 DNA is TGCGCCAGCAGCTTGTCGGGAGAGGATTCACCCCTCCACTTT. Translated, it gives CASSLSGEDSPLHF.